These T cell receptor beta chains were read from a single sample in a study of T cells after yellow fever vaccination. TCRdb used MiXCR to reprocess the 5' RACE reads, holding one entry per CDR3 protein. The table has about 320,000 distinct CDR3 sequences, about 10% seen once. The source material was CD4+ T cells sorted from PBMCs, sampled 45 days after the yellow fever booster vaccination. Receptor source: a man aged 18 to 30 who received the YFV17D yellow fever vaccine. The CDR3 runs from the conserved cysteine through the conserved F or W. The order of the fields is V gene, D gene, J gene, clone size, CDR3 protein, CDR3 DNA. A D gene is named only where the DNA matches it firmly. The size of a clone is reported for some rows only, either as once, few or many, or as a class for expanded clones.

>TRBV5-1|NA|TRBJ2-5|few
CASTVQESIQETQYF
TGCGCCAGCACAGTACAGGAGTCAATCCAAGAGACCCAGTACTTC
>TRBV5-4|TRBD1|TRBJ1-1|NA
CASSGGQGTMNTEAFF
TGTGCCAGCAGCGGGGGACAGGGGACCATGAACACTGAAGCTTTCTTT
>TRBV20-1|NA|TRBJ2-1|NA
CSAAKVNNEQFF
TGCAGTGCAGCAAAGGTTAACAATGAGCAGTTCTTC
>TRBV25-1|NA|TRBJ2-6|few
CASGGAHGANVLTF
TGTGCCAGCGGGGGTGCACATGGGGCCAACGTCCTGACTTTC
>TRBV7-2|NA|TRBJ1-6|many
CASSYDRGSPLHF
TGTGCCAGCAGCTATGACCGGGGTTCACCCCTCCACTTT
>TRBV7-9|NA|TRBJ1-6|few
CAARAASSYNSPLHF
TGTGCCGCGAGGGCGGCGAGCTCCTATAATTCACCCCTCCACTTT
>TRBV7-2|NA|TRBJ1-5|NA
CASSHGGNQPQHF
TGTGCCAGCAGCCACGGGGGTAATCAGCCCCAGCATTTT
>TRBV12-3/TRBV12-4|TRBD1|TRBJ2-1|many
CASSYDRVAYNEQFF
TGTGCCAGCAGCTATGACAGGGTTGCCTACAATGAGCAGTTCTTC
>TRBV4-2|TRBD2|TRBJ2-7|many
CASSQGGGRGEQYF
TGTGCCAGCAGCCAGGGCGGGGGAAGGGGCGAGCAGTACTTC
>TRBV20-1|NA|TRBJ2-1|few
CSARDLRGWNEQFF
TGCAGTGCTAGAGATCTCAGGGGTTGGAATGAGCAGTTCTTC
>TRBV15|NA|TRBJ2-3|few
CATSRDRGDTDTQYF
TGTGCCACCAGCAGAGATCGAGGGGACACAGATACGCAGTATTTT
>TRBV6-1|NA|TRBJ1-2|few
CASSEHGTGFTF
TGTGCCAGCAGTGAGCATGGGACCGGATTTACCTTC
>TRBV10-3|NA|TRBJ1-5|few
CAGTGQSNQPQHF
TGTGCCGGAACCGGACAGAGCAATCAGCCCCAGCATTTT
>TRBV7-9|TRBD1|TRBJ1-2|many
CASSDLQGVYTF
TGTGCCAGCAGCGACCTACAGGGGGTCTACACCTTC
>TRBV15|NA|TRBJ2-1|few
CATSRSLLVALYNEQFF
TGTGCCACCAGCCGCTCCCTACTAGTGGCCCTGTACAATGAGCAGTTCTTC
>TRBV30|NA|TRBJ2-7|few
CAWSVNVGDEQYF
TGTGCCTGGAGTGTAAATGTCGGCGACGAGCAGTACTTC
>TRBV11-3|NA|TRBJ2-2|NA
CASTDANTGELFF
TGTGCCAGCACAGACGCGAACACCGGGGAGCTGTTTTTT
>TRBV4-3|NA|TRBJ2-2|few
CASSQEALRARTGELFF
TGCGCCAGCAGCCAAGAAGCGCTGAGGGCGCGCACCGGGGAGCTGTTTTTT
>TRBV7-2|TRBD2|TRBJ2-5|NA
CASSFVGTRVGETQYF
TGTGCCAGCAGCTTTGTTGGGACTAGGGTCGGAGAGACCCAGTACTTC
>TRBV27|NA|TRBJ2-4|NA
CASLPPRNIQYF
TGTGCCAGTCTTCCGCCTCGTAACATTCAGTACTTC
>TRBV7-3|NA|TRBJ2-1|few
CASSSPSGEQFF
TGTGCCAGCAGCTCCCCGTCCGGGGAGCAGTTCTTC
>TRBV6-4|NA|TRBJ1-1|NA
CASRVRDGNTEAFF
TGTGCCAGCAGAGTCAGGGATGGCAATACTGAAGCTTTCTTT
>TRBV6-2/TRBV6-3|NA|TRBJ1-3|NA
CASSYSPAGGNTIYF
TGTGCCAGCAGTTACTCTCCGGCGGGGGGAAACACCATATATTTT
>TRBV7-2|NA|TRBJ2-5|few
CASSFGGPPETQYF
TGTGCCAGCAGCTTTGGGGGACCCCCGGAGACCCAGTACTTC
>TRBV12-3/TRBV12-4|NA|TRBJ1-5|NA
CASSLGSGARNQPQHF
TGTGCCAGCAGTTTAGGGTCGGGGGCGCGGAATCAGCCCCAGCATTTT
>TRBV7-2|NA|TRBJ1-5|few
CASSSQGRGNQPQHF
TGTGCCAGCAGTTCCCAGGGGAGAGGCAATCAGCCCCAGCATTTT
>TRBV6-2/TRBV6-3|TRBD2|TRBJ2-3|NA
CASSRPGGLRALRTDTQYF
TGTGCCAGCAGTCGCCCCGGGGGACTACGTGCCCTTCGCACAGATACGCAGTATTTT